This TCR beta chain was observed in a study of OX40 agonist ivuxolimab in advanced cancers. Study details: A male proportion of over 75% was recorded, with mean age about 60 years and range roughly 23 to 79.

Profiled with immunoSEQ multiplex PCR; TCRdb holds only in-frame clones, not every one. This sample has around 53,000 clones; around 85% occur once, and the top ten carry around 21%. About this clone: Its antigen remains unknown.

This CDR3 contains 14 residues. Germline V gene sequence: CDR1 SGHVS, CDR2 FQNEAQ. V lost 1 base to trimming and J lost 7 bases, with 13 bases between them. Overall study findings and caveats: Partial responders treated at 0.1-3.0 mg/kg exhibited clonal expansion among the lowest measured.

The input for sequencing was CD4+ or CD8+ T cells sorted from blood, taken in a trial of the OX40 agonist ivuxolimab. V gene TRBV7-8 combines with J gene TRBJ1-1; D gene uncertain. This sequence originates from an adult with an advanced solid tumor such as melanoma, head and neck, liver or kidney cancer. CDR3 in DNA: TGTGCCAGCAGCTTAGACGGCAGAAAACTTGAAGCTTTCTTT. It encodes CASSLDGRKLEAFF.